A single sample is the source of the 23 T cell receptor beta chains below, sequenced in a study of identical twins. MiXCR, run by TCRdb on the 5' RACE reads, gives a single entry per CDR3 protein. The table has about 790,000 distinct CDR3 sequences, about 18% seen once. This sample was shared with a second study, whose subject was T cells expressing NK-cell markers.

The sequenced sample consisted of PBMCs. These receptors all stem from a woman aged 18-30 years in good health.

This clonotype is a singleton in its sample. This chain joins TRBV5-1 and TRBJ2-7; D is perhaps TRBD2 (5 bases). Germline V gene lookup returns CDR1 SGHRS and CDR2 YFSETQ. Trimming took 0 bases from V and 6 from J, leaving 19 bases between them. The CDR3 spans 16 residues. The CDR3 protein is CASSLAGNPAEGEQYF. CDR3 DNA: TGCGCCAGCAGCTTGGCCGGGAATCCAGCCGAGGGCGAGCAGTACTTC. The full variable domain, in which reference TRBV5-1 and TRBJ2-7 provide the parts outside the CDR3, is KAGVTQTPRYLIKTRGQQVTLSCSPISGHRSVSWYQQTPGQGLQFLFEYFSETQRNKGNFPGRFSGRQFSNSRSEMNVSTLELGDSALYLCASSLAGNPAEGEQYFGPGTRLTVT.

The CDR3 region has the DNA TGCAGTGCTAGCGGGGGGATCCAAGAGACCCAGTACTTC. Its translation: CSASGGIQETQYF. This chain joins TRBV20-1 and TRBJ2-5; TRBD2 matches 7 bases. Per the germline V gene, CDR1 is DFQATT and CDR2 is SNEGSKA (reference sequence). With 3 bases clipped from V and 1 base from J, the junction kept 2 bases outside the gene matches. The CDR3 sequence is 13 residues long.

This clonotype was found a few times. The chain uses TRBV10-3 and TRBJ2-1; no firm D call. V dropped 7 bases and J dropped 0 bases, with 13 bases sitting between them. The germline gives CDR1 ENHRY, CDR2 SYGVKD. This CDR3 contains 15 residues. CDR3 amino acids: CAITIGDSSYNEQFF. The CDR3 nucleotides read TGTGCCATCACGATAGGAGATAGCTCCTACAATGAGCAGTTCTTC.

The chain has TRBV5-1 and TRBJ2-4, with TRBD2 matching 12 bases. CDR1 SGHRS and CDR2 YFSETQ come from the germline V gene. The CDR3 runs to 21 residues. J gave up 0 bases and V 3 bases, and 16 bases lay outside the gene matches. CDR3 in DNA: TGCGCCAGCAGCTCACTACCGACTAGCGGGGGCCGATATGAAGCCAAAAACATTCAGTACTTC. This sequence encodes CASSSLPTSGGRYEAKNIQYF. Full variable domain (missing parts from reference TRBV5-1 and TRBJ2-4): KAGVTQTPRYLIKTRGQQVTLSCSPISGHRSVSWYQQTPGQGLQFLFEYFSETQRNKGNFPGRFSGRQFSNSRSEMNVSTLELGDSALYLCASSSLPTSGGRYEAKNIQYFGAGTRLSVL.

The V call is TRBV3-1, the J call TRBJ1-4; 9 bases map to TRBD1. Germline V gene lookup returns CDR1 LGHDT and CDR2 YNNKEL (reference sequence). J lost 5 bases, V lost 1 base, and 5 bases had no gene match. The CDR3 consists of 16 residues. The CDR3: CASSQAGQGRNEKLFF. CDR3 nucleotide sequence: TGTGCCAGCAGCCAAGCGGGACAGGGCCGAAATGAAAAACTGTTTTTT. Full variable domain (outside the CDR3, taken from reference TRBV3-1 and TRBJ1-4): DTAVSQTPKYLVTQMGNDKSIKCEQNLGHDTMYWYKQDSKKFLKIMFSYNNKELIINETVPNRFSPKSPDKAHLNLHINSLELGDSAVYFCASSQAGQGRNEKLFFGSGTQLSVL.

The chain carries TRBV6-1 and TRBJ2-2, with D possibly TRBD1 on 6 matching bases. Germline V gene sequence: CDR1 MNHNS, CDR2 SASEGT. This CDR3 contains 15 residues. Deletions cut 8 bases from V and 5 bases from J, with 18 bases between. This CDR3 reads CASRSGGAKTGELFF. CDR3 DNA sequence: TGTGCCAGCCGATCTGGGGGCGCTAAGACCGGGGAGCTGTTTTTT.

The chain combines TRBV5-1 with TRBJ1-5; a weak D match, TRBD1 (5 bases). Deletions cut 7 bases from V and 1 base from J, with 12 bases between. From germline, CDR1 is SGHRS and CDR2 YFSETQ. The CDR3 contains 14 residues. Written as DNA, the CDR3 is TGCGCCAGCTCCCCAGGGATGAGCAATCAGCCCCAGCATTTT. Residues: CASSPGMSNQPQHF.

This clonotype was seen a handful of times. The J gene is TRBJ2-1, the V gene TRBV7-9, with no clear D. V dropped 3 bases and J dropped 5 bases, with 8 bases sitting between them. Germline assignment: CDR1 SEHNR and CDR2 FQNEAQ (reference sequence). CDR3 size: 13 residues. The CDR3 loop reads CASSFQPHNEQFF. The CDR3 DNA sequence: TGTGCCAGCAGCTTTCAGCCTCACAATGAGCAGTTCTTC.

This clonotype was seen a handful of times. V and J are TRBV7-3 and TRBJ2-5; unclear D gene. In germline, CDR1 is SGHTA, CDR2 FQGTGA. The CDR3 has 13 residues. The V and J ends lost 4 bases and 5 bases respectively, with 11 bases between them. Here the CDR3 reads CASSSGPIETQYF. CDR3 DNA: TGTGCCAGCAGCTCCGGCCCGATCGAGACCCAGTACTTC.

This clonotype was seen only a few times. The V and J genes are TRBV20-1 and TRBJ1-1, with a tentative D call TRBD1 (5 bases). CDR1 DFQATT and CDR2 SNEGSKA come from the germline V gene (reference sequence). Trimming left V 5 bases short and J 3 bases short, with 16 bases between. The CDR3 runs to 14 residues. The CDR3 DNA is TGCAGTGCTCATAAAGGCGGGGGTGACACTGAAGCTTTCTTT. This sequence encodes CSAHKGGGDTEAFF.

V usage is TRBV18 and J usage is TRBJ2-5; the D is unclear. The CDR3 totals 13 residues. In germline, CDR1 is KGHSH, CDR2 LQKENI. Trimming removed 7 bases at V and 7 bases at J, with 16 bases between. This CDR3 is CASYLNQETTQYF. The CDR3 DNA follows: TGTGCCAGCTACCTTAACCAAGAGACGACCCAGTACTTC.

This chain joins TRBV3-1 and TRBJ2-5; D is possibly TRBD2 (5 bases). Germline CDR1 LGHDT, CDR2 YNNKEL (reference sequence). The CDR3 has 12 amino acids. Trimming pared 7 bases from V and 5 bases from J, leaving 11 bases between. CDR3 in DNA: TGTGCCAGCAACCTTCGCGGGGAGACCCAGTACTTC. This sequence encodes CASNLRGETQYF.

The V and J genes are TRBV12-3 or TRBV12-4 and TRBJ2-3; 8 nucleotides align to TRBD2. CDR3 length: 16 residues. V trimming: 5 bases; J trimming: 0 bases; junction bases outside the gene matches: 7. As DNA, the CDR3 is TGTGCCAGCAGTCCCCCGGTAGCGGGAAGCACAGATACGCAGTATTTT. This encodes CASSPPVAGSTDTQYF.

In its sample, this clonotype was seen a few times. The chain employs TRBV7-9 and TRBJ1-2; D not resolved. V lost 0 bases to trimming and J lost 0 bases, with 14 bases between them. The CDR3 is 17 residues long. Germline V CDR1 and CDR2: SEHNR, FQNEAQ (reference sequence). The CDR3 sequence is CASSLALGVGPNYGYTF. The CDR3 DNA is TGTGCCAGCAGCTTAGCGCTGGGCGTTGGCCCTAACTATGGCTACACCTTC.

This clonotype was counted ten times or more. The chain joins TRBV5-1 to TRBJ1-1; tentatively, D is TRBD1 (6 bases). From germline, CDR1 is SGHRS and CDR2 YFSETQ. The CDR3 totals 14 residues. Trimming stripped 7 bases from V and 3 bases from J, with 16 bases between. CDR3 protein: CASSPGTMDTEAFF. CDR3 in DNA: TGCGCCAGCTCCCCCGGGACAATGGACACTGAAGCTTTCTTT.

The rearrangement links TRBV10-3 to TRBJ2-3; D gene uncertain. Germline CDR1 and CDR2: ENHRY and SYGVKD. The V and J ends lost 2 bases and 5 bases respectively, with 8 bases between them. CDR3 length: 13 residues. This chain's CDR3 is CAISEGVEDTQYF. The DNA for the CDR3 is TGTGCCATCAGTGAGGGAGTTGAAGATACGCAGTATTTT.

This clonotype was picked up a small number of times. The V gene is TRBV15, the J gene TRBJ1-2, with D unclear. The V end was cut by 5 bases, the J end by 1 base, with 11 bases between. CDR3 length: 14 residues. The germline gives CDR1 LNHNV, CDR2 YYDKDF (reference sequence). CDR3 bases: TGTGCCACCAGCTCTTCCCCCGGTAACTATGGCTACACCTTC. Its translation: CATSSSPGNYGYTF.

V is TRBV30 and J is TRBJ2-3; TRBD2 matches at 7 bases. This CDR3 spans 15 amino acids. Germline lookup yields CDR1 GTSNPN and CDR2 SVGIG (reference sequence). V was pared by 1 base and J by 6 bases, with 10 bases of the junction left unmatched. The chain's CDR3 is CAWSAFLAVWDTQYF. CDR3 nucleotides: TGTGCCTGGAGTGCATTTCTAGCGGTTTGGGATACGCAGTATTTT. Full variable domain (rest looked up from reference TRBV30 and TRBJ2-3): SQTIHQWPATLVQPVGSPLSLECTVEGTSNPNLYWYRQAAGRGLQLLFYSVGIGQISSEVPQNLSASRPQDRQFILSSKKLLLSDSGFYLCAWSAFLAVWDTQYFGPGTRLTVL.

This chain connects TRBV7-6 to TRBJ2-3; 7 positions agree with TRBD2. Germline V lookup: CDR1 SGHVS, CDR2 FNYEAQ. The V and J ends lost 2 bases and 5 bases, in that order; junction bases with no gene match: 7. This CDR3 is built from 15 residues. The CDR3 is CASSLRTSFEDTQYF. The CDR3 coding sequence is TGTGCCAGCAGCTTAAGGACTAGTTTTGAAGATACGCAGTATTTT.

The chain joins TRBV10-3 to TRBJ2-3; D unresolved. The CDR3 loop spans 12 amino acids. V dropped 6 bases and J dropped 4 bases, with 8 bases sitting between them. Germline V CDR1 and CDR2: ENHRY, SYGVKD. This CDR3 is CAISSRADTQYF. As DNA, the CDR3 is TGTGCCATCAGCTCCCGGGCAGATACGCAGTATTTT.

V is TRBV11-2 and J is TRBJ2-3, with D possibly being TRBD1 or TRBD2 (6 bases each). This CDR3 spans 14 amino acids. CDR1 SGHAT and CDR2 FQNNGV come from the germline V gene. V lost 1 base to trimming and J lost 8 bases, with 13 bases between them. CDR3 nucleotides: TGTGCCAGCAGCTTAGTGGGGGGCATCGGTACGCAGTATTTT. This sequence encodes CASSLVGGIGTQYF.

On this clonotype itself: At one end, the junction sequence differs from germline, possibly due to a read error. V is TRBV12-3 or TRBV12-4 and J is TRBJ2-2, with D perhaps TRBD1 or TRBD2 (5 bases each). The CDR3 is 13 amino acids. CDR3 DNA sequence: TGTGCCAGCCGTTTCGGGGCCACCGGGGAGCTGTTTTTT. It translates to CASRFGATGELFF.

This clonotype was picked up a small number of times. This sequence joins TRBV5-6 and TRBJ1-1; D gene uncertain. Between the trimmed V and J ends, which lost 7 bases and 3 bases, there was a span of 16 bases. Germline CDR1 SGHDT, CDR2 YYEEEE. This CDR3 contains 14 residues. The CDR3 spells CASRRQTYDTEAFF. DNA for the CDR3: TGTGCCAGCCGCCGGCAAACCTATGACACTGAAGCTTTCTTT.